The 13 T cell receptor beta chains below all came from one sample that was sequenced in a study of patients and donors after allogeneic stem cell transplantation. TCRdb ran MiXCR on the RT-PCR reads and lists one entry per CDR3 protein. This table holds 400,000 to 500,000 distinct CDR3 sequences, about a sixth found once. Sequences were obtained from blood, either unsorted or a sorted T cell fraction (not recorded which). All receptors derive from a human donor who was either an allogeneic HSCT recipient or a stem cell or donor lymphocyte infusion donor (not recorded which). It is not recorded whose cells these are; they may come from a transplant donor.

The chain uses TRBV7-9 and TRBJ1-4, with 7 bases matching TRBD1. J gave up 8 bases and V 4 bases, and 7 bases lay outside the gene matches. Per germline, CDR1 SEHNR and CDR2 FQNEAQ (reference sequence). The CDR3 sequence is 14 residues long. CDR3 in DNA: TGTGCCAGCAGCTACGACAGGGAGGGGGAAAAACTGTTTTTT. Its protein is CASSYDREGEKLFF.

V and J are TRBV14 and TRBJ2-3, with a possible D match to TRBD2 (5 bases). CDR1 is SGHDN and CDR2 is FVKESK in the germline V gene. V lost 5 bases and J 0 bases, leaving 9 bases between the germline ends. The CDR3 covers 14 residues. Here the CDR3 reads CASSSLVSTDTQYF. CDR3 in DNA: TGTGCCAGCAGCTCACTAGTTAGCACAGATACGCAGTATTTT.

The V and J genes are TRBV7-2 and TRBJ2-5; D not certain. The ends were cut back, 6 bases at V and 5 bases at J, with 16 bases in the middle. This CDR3 has 14 amino acids. In germline, CDR1 is SGHTA, CDR2 FQGNSA. The CDR3 protein is CASSSMWVGETQYF. CDR3 bases: TGTGCCAGCAGTTCCATGTGGGTCGGGGAGACCCAGTACTTC.

This clonotype was observed many times. The genes are TRBV28 and TRBJ2-2; 14 nucleotides match TRBD2. From germline, CDR1 is MDHEN and CDR2 SYDVKM. The length of the CDR3 is 18 residues. Trimming removed 5 bases from V and 4 bases from J; junction bases left unmatched: 9. The CDR3 is CASSPGTSGSKSTGELFF. The CDR3 nucleotides are TGTGCCAGCAGTCCCGGGACTAGCGGGAGTAAAAGCACCGGGGAGCTGTTTTTT.

This clonotype was recorded at least ten times. This rearrangement joins TRBV10-3 to TRBJ1-5; TRBD1 agrees at 8 bases. The junction had 8 bases not matched to a gene; V was cut back by 6 bases and J by 4 bases. The CDR3 has 15 amino acids. Germline V gene lookup returns CDR1 ENHRY and CDR2 SYGVKD. The CDR3 sequence: CAISARTGKNQPQHF. For the CDR3, the DNA is TGTGCCATCAGCGCCCGGACAGGGAAAAATCAGCCCCAGCATTTT.

The chain joins TRBV3-1 to TRBJ2-7; D is perhaps TRBD1 (6 bases). V was pared by 0 bases and J by 5 bases, with 14 bases between. CDR3 length: 15 amino acids. CDR1 LGHDT and CDR2 YNNKEL come from the germline V gene (reference sequence). Here the CDR3 DNA reads TGTGCCAGCAGCCAAGATCGGCTGGGGGCCCACGAGCAGTACTTC. Amino acids: CASSQDRLGAHEQYF.

This clonotype turned up a few times. This chain uses TRBV25-1 with TRBJ1-3; TRBD1 aligns across 7 bases. The CDR3 extends over 17 amino acids. J gave up 1 base and V 5 bases, and 11 bases lay outside the gene matches. CDR1 and CDR2 (germline): MGHDK, SYGVNS. CDR3 amino acids: CASSPGGQPLSGNTIYF. The DNA for the CDR3 is TGTGCCAGCAGTCCGGGGGGACAGCCCTTATCTGGAAACACCATATATTTT.

The chain couples TRBV6-1 to TRBJ2-5; 11 bases are a match to TRBD2. This CDR3 region has 15 residues. From germline, CDR1 is MNHNS and CDR2 SASEGT. J was trimmed by 8 bases and V by 4 bases; bases with no gene match: 9. CDR3 in amino acids: CASSGPLTSGRTQYF. In DNA form, the CDR3 reads TGTGCCAGCAGTGGCCCGCTAACTAGCGGGAGAACCCAGTACTTC.

This chain uses TRBV6-5 with TRBJ1-4, with 12 bases lining up with TRBD1. Germline loops: CDR1 MNHEY, CDR2 SVGAGI. The CDR3 loop spans 15 amino acids. After removal of 4 bases from V and 8 bases from J, the junction contained 5 bases not matched to a gene. CDR3 sequence reads: CASSSTGTGGEKLFF. The CDR3 DNA is TGTGCCAGCAGTTCTACCGGGACAGGGGGCGAAAAACTGTTTTTT.

The genes are TRBV12-3 or TRBV12-4 and TRBJ2-5; D ambiguous. This CDR3 is built from 16 residues. The ends were cut back, 2 bases at V and 5 bases at J, with 18 bases in the middle. The CDR3, as DNA: TGTGCCAGCAGTTTACGTCGACCCCAAGAGTGGGAGACCCAGTACTTC. Its translation: CASSLRRPQEWETQYF.

This clonotype has just a few counts. This chain links TRBV13 with TRBJ2-7, with 8 bases lining up with TRBD1. V was pared by 5 bases and J by 6 bases, with 9 bases of the junction left unmatched. CDR1 is PRHDT, CDR2 FYEKMQ, per germline (reference sequence). The CDR3 is 14 amino acids. CDR3 in amino acids: CASSLGQGGPEQYF. CDR3 nucleotides: TGTGCCAGCAGCCTTGGACAGGGTGGACCCGAGCAGTACTTC.

The chain joins TRBV24-1 to TRBJ2-7, with TRBD1 matching over 7 bases. Germline CDR1 is KGHDR and CDR2 is SFDVKD. V was clipped by 2 bases and J by 0 bases; unmatched bases: 3. This CDR3 spans 15 amino acids. CDR3 residues: CATSDSTGSSYEQYF. The CDR3 coding sequence is TGTGCCACCAGTGATTCGACAGGGAGCTCCTACGAGCAGTACTTC.

V gene TRBV6-1 combines with J gene TRBJ1-2, with a tentative D call TRBD1 (5 bases). The CDR3 extends over 14 amino acids. Germline V CDR1 and CDR2: MNHNS, SASEGT. The V end was cut by 5 bases, the J end by 3 bases, with 13 bases between. The CDR3 spells CASSPQGKDYGYTF. The CDR3 DNA reads TGTGCCAGCAGTCCCCAGGGAAAGGACTATGGCTACACCTTC.